This is a list of T cell receptor beta chains from one sample in a study of blood T cell repertoires in COVID-19. The protocol was immunoSEQ multiplex PCR, while the TCRdb copy is restricted to in-frame clones and leaves out a portion. The sample contains 150,000 to 200,000 clones, 85% to 90% of which appear only once. The sequenced sample was peripheral blood. These receptors came from a woman at least 80 years old in a cohort sampled during active or convalescent COVID-19. Both conserved end residues are part of each CDR3. D genes are given only for firm matches. Clone size appears in some rows only: once, few, many, or a class for an expanded clone.

TRBJ1-2 | TRBV30 | . | TRBD1 | TGTGCCTGGAGTGTACAGGGGCTGGTCGGCTACACCTTC | CAWSVQGLVGYTF
TRBJ2-5 | TRBV6-5 | . | . | TGTGCCAGCAGTTATCAGGGCGGGGGCGAGACCCAGTACTTC | CASSYQGGGETQYF
TRBJ1-2 | TRBV19 | . | . | TGTGCCAGTAGTATGACAGGTTCCAACTATGGCTACACCTTC | CASSMTGSNYGYTF
TRBJ2-1 | TRBV19 | . | TRBD1 | TGTGCCAGTGGGGGGACAGGGGGCCAGAATGAGCAGTTCTTC | CASGGTGGQNEQFF
TRBJ1-4 | TRBV10-3 | . | . | TGTGCCATCAGTGAGCCCGGGGCTAATGAAAAACTGTTTTTT | CAISEPGANEKLFF
TRBJ2-1 | TRBV4-1 | . | . | TGCGCCAGCAGCCTGGACTCCTCCTACAATGAGCAGTTCTTC | CASSLDSSYNEQFF
TRBJ2-2 | TRBV24-1 | . | . | TGTGCCACCAGTGATAGGGGATTCACCGGGGAGCTGTTTTTT | CATSDRGFTGELFF
TRBJ1-6 | TRBV30 | . | . | TGTGCCTGGAAGACAGTTTCAATCACCCTCCACTTT | CAWKTVSITLHF
TRBJ2-7 | TRBV6-5 | . | . | TGTGCCAGCAGTCGACGGACAGTGTTCTCCTACGAGCAGTACTTC | CASSRRTVFSYEQYF
TRBJ1-5 | TRBV5-6 | . | . | TGTGCCAGCAGCTTGTACCAGGGGAGGGAGCCCCAGCATTTT | CASSLYQGREPQHF
TRBJ2-3 | TRBV3-1/TRBV3-2 | . | . | TGTGCCAGCAGCGCAGGGGGGGATACGCAGTATTTT | CASSAGGDTQYF
TRBJ2-3 | TRBV19 | . | TRBD2 | TGTGCCAGTAGTTCCTTAGCGGGGGGCGTGCGGGATACGCAGTATTTT | CASSSLAGGVRDTQYF
TRBJ1-6 | TRBV27 | . | TRBD1 | TGTGCCAGCAGTCTTCAGGGGGTCGGACCACCCCTCCACTTT | CASSLQGVGPPLHF
TRBJ1-2 | TRBV28 | . | . | TGTGCCAGCAGATACAGGGTCGGCTACACCTTC | CASRYRVGYTF
TRBJ2-1 | TRBV9 | . | TRBD2 | TGTGCCAGCAGCGTAGTCGGGGGAGGGCCATATGAGCAGTTCTTC | CASSVVGGGPYEQFF
TRBJ1-6 | TRBV19 | . | . | TGTGCCAGTAGTATAGGACAGGCGAATTCACCCCTCCACTTT | CASSIGQANSPLHF
TRBJ1-1 | TRBV28 | once | . | TGTGCCAGCAGTAGGGGGGGTGTCACTGAAGCTTTCTTT | CASSRGGVTEAFF
TRBJ2-7 | TRBV10-3 | . | . | TGTGCCATCAGTGAGTCGGCCAGCGGGTGGGACGAGCAGTACTTC | CAISESASGWDEQYF
TRBJ1-1 | TRBV19 | . | . | TGTGCCAGTAGGGTCAGGGGTCTGCCTGAAGCTTTCTTT | CASRVRGLPEAFF
TRBJ2-6 | TRBV2 | . | . | TGTGCCAGCACCCCGGGCTCTGGGGCCAACGTCCTGACTTTC | CASTPGSGANVLTF
TRBJ2-2 | TRBV25-1 | . | TRBD2 | TGTGCCAGCAGTCAGACTAGCGCCCCGACCGGGGAGCTGTTTTTT | CASSQTSAPTGELFF
TRBJ2-5 | TRBV21-1 | . | . | TGTGCCAGCAGCAAATTTGGGGCCAGGGGGATCGAGAGACAAGAGACCCAGTACTTC | CASSKFGARGIERQETQYF
TRBJ1-5 | TRBV24-1 | . | . | TGTGCCACCAGTGTGGGAGGGGTCGCGAGCAATCAGCCCCAGCATTTT | CATSVGGVASNQPQHF
TRBJ2-7 | TRBV5-1 | . | TRBD2 | TGCGCCAGCACTCCAAGCGGGGGGCCGTTCGAGCAGTACTTC | CASTPSGGPFEQYF
TRBJ2-1 | TRBV11-2 | . | TRBD2 | TGTGCCAGCAGCTTAGGGGGACTAGCGGGGGTCAATGAGCAGTTCTTC | CASSLGGLAGVNEQFF
TRBJ2-5 | TRBV9 | . | . | TGTGCCAGCAGCGTCAAGGGAGGGGGTTATCAAGAGACCCAGTACTTC | CASSVKGGGYQETQYF
TRBJ1-2 | TRBV3-1/TRBV3-2 | . | TRBD1 | TGTGCCAGCAGTCCGGACAGGGAGATTCACTACGGCTATGGCTACACCTTC | CASSPDREIHYGYGYTF
TRBJ2-1 | TRBV19 | . | TRBD2 | TGTGCCAGTAGTTATAGCGGGGGCTACAATGAGCAGTTCTTC | CASSYSGGYNEQFF
TRBJ1-4 | TRBV12-5 | . | TRBD1 | TGTGCTAGTGGCCCCGGACAGGGACGGGAAAAACTGTTTTTT | CASGPGQGREKLFF
TRBJ2-7 | TRBV30 | . | . | TGTGCCTGGACCCCAGGGGCAAAATACGAGCAGTACTTC | CAWTPGAKYEQYF
TRBJ1-5 | TRBV19 | . | . | TGTGCCAGTATCACGACAGCTTATAGCAATCAGCCCCAGCATTTT | CASITTAYSNQPQHF
TRBJ1-3 | TRBV11-2 | . | . | TGTGCCAGCAGCCCCGGGAGCTCTGGAAACACCATATATTTT | CASSPGSSGNTIYF
TRBJ2-5 | TRBV21-1 | once | . | TGTGCCAGCAGCATCGAACCGGGAGAGACCCAGTACTTC | CASSIEPGETQYF
TRBJ2-1 | TRBV5-6 | . | . | TGTGCCAGCAGCTTGGTCGGCGGGGCAGACTACAATGAGCAGTTCTTC | CASSLVGGADYNEQFF
TRBJ1-6 | TRBV5-4 | . | TRBD1 | TGTGCCAGCAGCTTGGCCGGGACAGGGACTGGAGGTTCACCCCTCCACTTT | CASSLAGTGTGGSPLHF
TRBJ2-1 | TRBV6-5 | . | . | TGTGCCAGCAGTTACTCGAGAGGAGACAATGAGCAGTTCTTC | CASSYSRGDNEQFF